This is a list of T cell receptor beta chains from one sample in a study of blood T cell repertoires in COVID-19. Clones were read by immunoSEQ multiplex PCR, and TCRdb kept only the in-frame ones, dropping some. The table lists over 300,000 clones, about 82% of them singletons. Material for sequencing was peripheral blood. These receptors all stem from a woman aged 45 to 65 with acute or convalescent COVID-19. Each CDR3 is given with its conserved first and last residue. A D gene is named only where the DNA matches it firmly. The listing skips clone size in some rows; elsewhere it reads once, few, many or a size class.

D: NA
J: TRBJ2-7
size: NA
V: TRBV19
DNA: TGTGCCAGTAGTCCCAGGGGCAGGGGCTACGAGCAGTACTTC
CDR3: CASSPRGRGYEQYF

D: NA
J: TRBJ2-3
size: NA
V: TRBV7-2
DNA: TGTGCCAGCAGCTGGAGGACGGAGGCAGATACGCAGTATTTT
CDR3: CASSWRTEADTQYF

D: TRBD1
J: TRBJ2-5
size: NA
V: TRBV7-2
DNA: TGTGCCAGCAGCTTAGGACAGGGGTCAGAGACCCAGTACTTC
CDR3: CASSLGQGSETQYF

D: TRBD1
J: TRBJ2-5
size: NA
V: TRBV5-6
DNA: TGTGCCAGCAGCGCGACAGGGTTGCAAGAGACCCAGTACTTC
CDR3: CASSATGLQETQYF

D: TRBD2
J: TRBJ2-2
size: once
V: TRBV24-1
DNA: TGTGCCACCAGTGATATAGTGGCTAGCGGCTACACCGGGGAGCTGTTTTTT
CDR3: CATSDIVASGYTGELFF

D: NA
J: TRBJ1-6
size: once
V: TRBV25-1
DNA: TGTGCCAGCTCGCGGACAAAAGGAGAGAATTCACCCCTCCACTTT
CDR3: CASSRTKGENSPLHF

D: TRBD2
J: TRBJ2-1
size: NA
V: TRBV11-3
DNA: TGTGCCAGCAGCTCCCCTATTCGACTAGCGGGAGACCTATACAATGAGCAGTTCTTC
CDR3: CASSSPIRLAGDLYNEQFF

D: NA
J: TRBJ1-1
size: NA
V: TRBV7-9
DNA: TGTGCCAGCAGCTACCTGTTGCAGGGGGAAGCTTTCTTT
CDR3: CASSYLLQGEAFF

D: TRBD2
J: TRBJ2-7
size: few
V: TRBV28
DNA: TGTGCCAGCAGCCATCTAGCGGCCAATTACTACGAGCAGTACTTC
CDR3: CASSHLAANYYEQYF

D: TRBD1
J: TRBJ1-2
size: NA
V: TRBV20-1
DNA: TGCAGTGCTAGTAGCCTGGGACAGCTAATGGTCAACTATGGCTACACCTTC
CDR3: CSASSLGQLMVNYGYTF

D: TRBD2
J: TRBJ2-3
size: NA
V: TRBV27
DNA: TGTGCCAGCCGCGGGACTAGCCGTGGCACGCAGTATTTT
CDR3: CASRGTSRGTQYF

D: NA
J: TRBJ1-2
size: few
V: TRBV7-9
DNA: TGTGCCAGCAGCTTACATTCACTGGGGCCTGACTATGGCTACACCTTC
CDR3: CASSLHSLGPDYGYTF

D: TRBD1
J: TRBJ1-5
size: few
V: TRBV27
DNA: TGTGCCAGCAGTTTTACAGGGGTGGGCAATCAGCCCCAGCATTTT
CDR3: CASSFTGVGNQPQHF

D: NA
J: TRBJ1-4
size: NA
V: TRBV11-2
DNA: TGTGCCAGCAGCACTGGTGCAACTAATGAAAAACTGTTTTTT
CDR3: CASSTGATNEKLFF

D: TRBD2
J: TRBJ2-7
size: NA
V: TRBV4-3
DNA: TGCGCCAGCAGCCAAGATGGGGCTAGCGGGAGATCCGTACCCTACGAGCAGTACTTC
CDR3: CASSQDGASGRSVPYEQYF

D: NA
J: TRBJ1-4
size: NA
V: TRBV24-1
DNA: TGTGCCACCAGTGAGCGGGACGTCGAAAAACTGTTTTTT
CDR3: CATSERDVEKLFF

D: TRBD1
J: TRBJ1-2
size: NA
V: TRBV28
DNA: TGTGCCAGCAGTCCACCCGGGACAGTCAACTATGGCTACACCTTC
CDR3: CASSPPGTVNYGYTF

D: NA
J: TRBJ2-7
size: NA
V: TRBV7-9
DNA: TGTGCCAGCAGCTTAGCGGGACACAATATAGAGCAGTACTTC
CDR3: CASSLAGHNIEQYF

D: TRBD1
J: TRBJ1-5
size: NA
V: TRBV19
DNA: TGTGCCAGTAGTATAGGAGGGACAGGGTTGCCAGGGCAGCCCCAGCATTTT
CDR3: CASSIGGTGLPGQPQHF

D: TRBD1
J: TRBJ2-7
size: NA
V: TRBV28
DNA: TGTGCCAGCAGTTTAGCACACACAGGGGGCATAACCTACGAGCAGTACTTC
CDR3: CASSLAHTGGITYEQYF

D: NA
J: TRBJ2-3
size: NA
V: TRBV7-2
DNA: TGTGCCAGCAGCTTAGAGGAGCGTAATACGCAGTATTTT
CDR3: CASSLEERNTQYF

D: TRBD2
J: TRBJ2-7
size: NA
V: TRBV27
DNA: TGTGCCAGCAGTTTCGCTAGCGGAAACGAGCAGTACTTC
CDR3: CASSFASGNEQYF

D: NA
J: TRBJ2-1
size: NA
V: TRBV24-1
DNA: TGTGCCACCACACCATCAGACAGGAGGAATGAGCAGTTCTTC
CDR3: CATTPSDRRNEQFF